The 11 T cell receptor beta chains in this list originate from one sample, sequenced in a study of preoperative IRX-2 immunotherapy in early breast cancer. The table came from immunoSEQ multiplex PCR; TCRdb's copy has only in-frame clones and leaves some out. The sample carries about 3,900 clones, 55% to 70% recorded once. Treatment indicated: preoperative locoregional IRX-2 cytokine immunotherapy. Sequences were derived from tumor tissue, sampled after IRX-2 immunotherapy. These receptors originate from a human donor with breast cancer.

This rearrangement joins TRBV15 to TRBJ2-7, with TRBD1 matching 7 bases. This CDR3 spans 14 amino acids. Germline V gives CDR1 LNHNV, CDR2 YYDKDF (reference sequence). The V gene end was trimmed by 8 bases and the J gene end by 3 bases; junction bases not matched to a gene: 10. CDR3 protein: CATRPTGPNYEQYF. The CDR3, as DNA: TGTGCCACCCGGCCGACAGGGCCAAACTACGAGCAGTACTTC.

The chain uses TRBV25-1 and TRBJ1-1, with 12 positions matching TRBD1. This CDR3 comprises 16 residues. Trimming cost V 2 bases and J 4 bases; bases outside gene matches: 5. Germline V gene sequence: CDR1 MGHDK, CDR2 SYGVNS. Here the CDR3 reads CASSEGTGGLSTEAFF. In DNA, the CDR3 is TGTGCCAGCAGTGAAGGGACAGGGGGCTTGAGCACTGAAGCTTTCTTT. The full variable domain, completed using reference TRBV25-1 and TRBJ1-1, is EADIYQTPRYLVIGTGKKITLECSQTMGHDKMYWYQQDPGMELHLIHYSYGVNSTEKGDLSSESTVSRIRTEHFPLTLESARPSHTSQYLCASSEGTGGLSTEAFFGQGTRLTVV.

By sample fraction, this clone is medium-sized. V and J are TRBV11-3 and TRBJ2-1; D is possibly TRBD1 or TRBD2 (5 bases each). Germline values: CDR1 SGHNT, CDR2 YENEEA. The CDR3 extends over 14 amino acids. Trimming removed 5 bases at V and 2 bases at J, with 10 bases between. The CDR3 loop is CASSGGAAYNEQFF. DNA of the CDR3: TGTGCCAGCAGCGGGGGAGCGGCCTACAATGAGCAGTTCTTC.

This clone was observed a handful of times. The chain links TRBV28 to TRBJ2-1, with unresolved D. Germline assignment: CDR1 MDHEN and CDR2 SYDVKM. This CDR3 comprises 14 residues. V was shortened by 2 bases and J by 0 bases, with 5 bases between the two germline ends. The CDR3 is CASSLRSSYNEQFF. CDR3 coding DNA: TGTGCCAGCAGTTTACGAAGCTCCTACAATGAGCAGTTCTTC. The variable domain in full, completed from reference TRBV28 and TRBJ2-1, reads DVKVTQSSRYLVKRTGEKVFLECVQDMDHENMFWYRQDPGLGLRLIYFSYDVKMKEKGDIPEGYSVSREKKERFSLILESASTNQTSMYLCASSLRSSYNEQFFGPGTRLTVL.

The rearrangement joins TRBV7-2 to TRBJ2-1; 7 bases match TRBD2. V was clipped by 5 bases and J by 6 bases; unmatched bases: 10. The germline V gene has CDR1 SGHTA and CDR2 FQGNSA. The CDR3 covers 15 residues. This chain's CDR3 is CASSVGSSGSNEQFF. As DNA, the CDR3 is TGTGCCAGCAGCGTGGGCTCTAGCGGAAGCAATGAGCAGTTCTTC.

The genes are TRBV30 and TRBJ2-7, with TRBD1 identical over 7 bases. The J segment lost 1 base and the V segment lost 1 base, leaving 7 bases of the junction unmatched. The CDR3 loop spans 15 amino acids. CDR1 and CDR2 from the germline V gene are GTSNPN and SVGIG (reference sequence). CDR3: CAWSATGAVSYEQYF. CDR3 in DNA: TGTGCCTGGAGTGCCACAGGGGCCGTTTCCTACGAGCAGTACTTC.

This chain connects TRBV6-8 to TRBJ1-2, with a tentative D call TRBD1 (6 bases). Germline CDR1 reads MNHGY; CDR2 reads SAAAGT. The germline V and J ends were trimmed by 7 bases and 7 bases, with 19 bases remaining between them. The CDR3 totals 14 residues. The CDR3 DNA sequence: TGTGCCAGCACACCAGACAGGATCGCGGGTGGCTACACCTTC. It is translated as CASTPDRIAGGYTF.

This clone was seen once. The chain carries TRBV6-8 and TRBJ1-4; a possible D gene is TRBD1 (5 bases). CDR1 and CDR2 from the germline V gene are MNHGY and SAAAGT. Trimming took off 1 base at V and 0 bases at J, with 12 bases between the two ends. This CDR3 region has 17 residues. The CDR3 DNA is TGTGCCAGCAGTTACTGGGGGGGGTTTGCAACTAATGAAAAACTGTTTTTT. Translated, it gives CASSYWGGFATNEKLFF.

The CDR3 region has the DNA TGCAGCGTGAGCGGACAGTCGCGAGAGACCCAGTACTTC. Translation gives CSVSGQSRETQYF. The chain joins TRBV29-1 to TRBJ2-5, with D possibly matching TRBD1 (6 bases). Germline CDR1 reads SQVTM; CDR2 reads ANQGSEA. This CDR3 contains 13 residues. Trimming left V 6 bases short and J 4 bases short, with 15 bases between.

The CDR3 coding sequence is TGTGCCAGCAGCTTAGAGCCGGGAAACACCATATATTTT. The encoded protein is CASSLEPGNTIYF. V gene TRBV7-1 combines with J gene TRBJ1-3, with no clear D. TRBV7-1 is assigned to the ORF class and has an uncertain function. Trimming removed 4 bases from V and 4 bases from J, with 8 bases in between. The CDR3 length is 13 residues.

The rearrangement uses TRBV19 and TRBJ1-1; the D gene is possibly TRBD1 (5 bases). Germline V CDR1 and CDR2: LNHDA, SQIVND (reference sequence). This CDR3 comprises 12 residues. Trimming took 9 bases from V and 3 from J, leaving 11 bases between them. CDR3 region: CASPGRDTEAFF. DNA of the CDR3: TGTGCCAGCCCGGGCAGGGACACTGAAGCTTTCTTT.